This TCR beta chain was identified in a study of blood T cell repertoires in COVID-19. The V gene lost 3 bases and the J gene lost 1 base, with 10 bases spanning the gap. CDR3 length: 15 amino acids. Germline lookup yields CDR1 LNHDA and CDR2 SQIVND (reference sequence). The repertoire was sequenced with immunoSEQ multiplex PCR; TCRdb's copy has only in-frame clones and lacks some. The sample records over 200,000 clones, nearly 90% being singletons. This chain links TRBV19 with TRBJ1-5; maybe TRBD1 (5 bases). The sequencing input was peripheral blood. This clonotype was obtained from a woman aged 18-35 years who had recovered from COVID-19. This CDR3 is CASSISQGSNQPQHF. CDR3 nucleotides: TGTGCCAGTAGTATTTCCCAGGGCAGCAATCAGCCCCAGCATTTT.